This T cell receptor beta chain was retrieved from a study of monozygotic twins with inflammatory bowel disease. TCRdb derives one entry per CDR3 protein from the 5' RACE reads, leaving out DNA. The sample table includes more than 350,000 distinct CDR3 sequences. From germline, CDR1 is KGHSH and CDR2 LQKENI. This CDR3 has 16 residues. The TCR comes from a human donor with ulcerative colitis or Crohn's disease, or a healthy co-twin of an affected twin (not recorded which). The specimen sequenced was blood. The V gene is TRBV18, the J gene TRBJ2-1; lacking DNA, the TRBD1 call made by TCRdb goes unchecked. The CDR3 protein is CASSLISGTGENEQFF.